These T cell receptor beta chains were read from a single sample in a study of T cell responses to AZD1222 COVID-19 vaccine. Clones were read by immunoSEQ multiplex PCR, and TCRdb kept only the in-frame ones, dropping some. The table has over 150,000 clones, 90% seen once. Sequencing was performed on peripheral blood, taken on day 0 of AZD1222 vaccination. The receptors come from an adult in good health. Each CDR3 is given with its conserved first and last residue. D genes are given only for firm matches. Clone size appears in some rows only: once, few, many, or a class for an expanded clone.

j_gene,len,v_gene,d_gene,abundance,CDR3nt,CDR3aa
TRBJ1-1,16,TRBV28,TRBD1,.,TGTGCCAGCAGTCCACAGGGGGCGAGGAAAATTTCCGAAGCTTTCTTT,CASSPQGARKISEAFF
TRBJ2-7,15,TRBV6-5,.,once,TGTGCCAGCAGCTTTCAGCGGTGGGGCGGTACCGAGCAGTACTTC,CASSFQRWGGTEQYF
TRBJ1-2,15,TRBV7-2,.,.,TGTGCCAGCAGCTTAGCGGTCTCTAGCCACTATGGCTACACCTTC,CASSLAVSSHYGYTF
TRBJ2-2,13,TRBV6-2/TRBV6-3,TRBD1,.,TGTGCCAGCAGTGGACAGGGTACCGGGGAGCTGTTTTTT,CASSGQGTGELFF
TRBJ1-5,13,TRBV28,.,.,TGTGCCAGTATAGACCGATACAATCAGCCCCAGCATTTT,CASIDRYNQPQHF
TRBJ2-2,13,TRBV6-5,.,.,TGTGCCAGCGCACTTTTTCGGACCGGGGAGCTGTTTTTT,CASALFRTGELFF
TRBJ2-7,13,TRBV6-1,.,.,TGTGCCAGCAGTGAAAGGCAGCCCTACGAGCAGTACTTC,CASSERQPYEQYF
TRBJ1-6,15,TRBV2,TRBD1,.,TGTGCCAGCAGCGAAACGGGACAGCAAAATTCACCCCTCCACTTT,CASSETGQQNSPLHF
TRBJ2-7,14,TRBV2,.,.,TGTGCCAGCACCTCGTCGACAGCCCGGGGCGAGCAGTACTTC,CASTSSTARGEQYF
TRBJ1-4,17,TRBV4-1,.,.,TGCGCCAGCAGCCAAGGAGGGGGGGTCGCAACTAATGAAAAACTGTTTTTT,CASSQGGGVATNEKLFF
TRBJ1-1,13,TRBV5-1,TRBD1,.,TGCGCCAGCAGCCAGGGGGATTATACTGAAGCTTTCTTT,CASSQGDYTEAFF
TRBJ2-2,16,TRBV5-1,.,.,TGCGCCAGCAGCTATTACGGACGGACGAACACCGGGGAGCTGTTTTTT,CASSYYGRTNTGELFF
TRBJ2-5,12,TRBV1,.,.,TGCACCAGCAGCCAGGAAGGGGGCCGAGCCGACTTC,CTSSQEGGRADF
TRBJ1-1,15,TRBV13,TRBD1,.,TGTGCCAGCAGCTTAAGGGGTCACAGGGGTGGTGAAGCTTTCTTT,CASSLRGHRGGEAFF
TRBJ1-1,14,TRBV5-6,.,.,TGTGCCAGCAGCTTGGCCGGCATGGGCACTGAAGCTTTCTTT,CASSLAGMGTEAFF
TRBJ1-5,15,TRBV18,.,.,TGTGCCAGCTCACCAGGGACCAGGGTGGGGCAGCCCCAGCATTTT,CASSPGTRVGQPQHF
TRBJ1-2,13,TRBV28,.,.,TGTGCCAGCAGTCCCGGGGGAATCTATGGCTACACCTTC,CASSPGGIYGYTF
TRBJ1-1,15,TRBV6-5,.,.,TGTGCCAGCATTCCCGCAGGACAGCTCAACACTGAAGCTTTCTTT,CASIPAGQLNTEAFF
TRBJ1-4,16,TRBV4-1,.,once,TGCGCCAGCAGCCGCCCGGGCAACGGGATAGGTGAAAAACTGTTTTTT,CASSRPGNGIGEKLFF
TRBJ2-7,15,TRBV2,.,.,TGTGCCAGCAAAGGTGTCGACAGCAGCTCCTACGAGCAGTACTTC,CASKGVDSSSYEQYF
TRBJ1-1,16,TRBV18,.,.,TGTGCCAGCTCACCACCGCGAAGTACGGACAGTCATGAAGCTTTCTTT,CASSPPRSTDSHEAFF
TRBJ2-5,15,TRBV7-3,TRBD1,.,TGTGCCAGCAGCGGAAATGGACAGGCCTGGGAGACCCAGTACTTC,CASSGNGQAWETQYF
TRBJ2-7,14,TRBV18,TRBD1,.,TGTGCCAGCTCACCAGTCGGACAGGGCTACGAGCAGTACTTC,CASSPVGQGYEQYF
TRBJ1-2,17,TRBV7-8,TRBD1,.,TGTGCCAGCAGCTCGACAGGGCTGGAATGGATTAACTATGGCTACACCTTC,CASSSTGLEWINYGYTF
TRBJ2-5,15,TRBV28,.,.,TGTGCCAGCAGTATTGCACTAGTCGGACAAGAGACCCAGTACTTC,CASSIALVGQETQYF
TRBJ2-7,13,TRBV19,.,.,TGTGCCAGTAGTCCGGCAGTTTCCTACGAGCAGTACTTC,CASSPAVSYEQYF
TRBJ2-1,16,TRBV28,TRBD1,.,TGTGCCAGCAGAAGCGGGACAGGGAGCTCCTACAATGAGCAGTTCTTC,CASRSGTGSSYNEQFF